These 26 T cell receptor beta chains came from one sample sequenced in a study of regulatory T cells in long-lasting Graves disease. The time point here: persistent/refractory GD, antithyroid drugs over 5 years with positive TRAb. Researchers made the TCR library from RNA that was extracted from PBMCs. Arm-PCR of CDR3 regions and iRepertoire HTBI primers were used to build TCR beta libraries. TCRdb redid the calling of the multiplex PCR reads with MiXCR, one entry per CDR3 protein. Of roughly 400,000 distinct CDR3 sequences in the sample, roughly 20% were seen once. The sample was peripheral blood mononuclear cells (PBMCs), taken when the disease was refractory, from a patient treated with antithyroid drugs. The receptor source for this set is a female donor with Graves disease.

The rearrangement uses TRBV25-1 and TRBJ2-7; D is unclear. The CDR3 spans 12 residues. V lost 8 bases and J 5 bases, leaving 13 bases between the germline ends. Germline V gene data show CDR1 as MGHDK and CDR2 as SYGVNS. The CDR3 DNA reads TGTGCCAGCGGGCAGAACTTCCACGAGCAGTACTTC. Protein: CASGQNFHEQYF.

This clonotype was seen more than once but under ten times. The genes are TRBV6-5 and TRBJ2-7; 7 positions match TRBD2. This CDR3 has 14 amino acids. Germline CDR1 MNHEY, CDR2 SVGAGI. The V segment lost 2 bases and the J segment 2 bases; nucleotides outside the gene matches: 3. The CDR3: CASSYTSETYEQYF. The CDR3 coding sequence is TGTGCCAGCAGTTACACTAGCGAGACCTACGAGCAGTACTTC.

In its sample, this clonotype was seen a few times. J is TRBJ1-5 and V is TRBV3-1; D remains ambiguous. Germline CDR1 LGHDT, CDR2 YNNKEL (reference sequence). The CDR3 sequence is 13 residues long. Trimming removed 0 bases from V and 4 bases from J, with 4 bases in between. CDR3 in amino acids: CASSQEGNQPQHF. DNA for the CDR3: TGTGCCAGCAGCCAAGAAGGAAATCAGCCCCAGCATTTT.

This clonotype was detected ten times or more. The genes are TRBV11-3 and TRBJ1-1, with no clear D. This CDR3 is 12 amino acids long. Trimming removed 6 bases at V and 2 bases at J, with 7 bases between. Germline CDR1 SGHNT, CDR2 YENEEA. CDR3 protein: CASSYRNTEAFF. CDR3 DNA: TGTGCCAGCAGTTACAGAAACACTGAAGCTTTCTTT.

The V and J genes are TRBV20-1 and TRBJ1-1, with D possibly TRBD1 on 5 matching bases. The V and J ends lost 0 bases and 0 bases respectively, with 11 bases between them. The germline gives CDR1 DFQATT, CDR2 SNEGSKA (reference sequence). This CDR3 is built from 15 residues. The CDR3 DNA reads as TGCAGTGCTAGAGACCGCCGGGGCATGAACACTGAAGCTTTCTTT. This translates into CSARDRRGMNTEAFF.

At least ten counts were recorded for this clonotype. Sequence at one end of the junction differs from germline and may be a read error. The rearrangement joins TRBV12-3 or TRBV12-4 to TRBJ1-5, with TRBD1 matching 8 bases. CDR3 length equals 13 residues. The CDR3 reads CASSLGQGQPQHF. In DNA form, the CDR3 reads TGTGCCAGCAGCTTAGGACAGGGTCAGCCCCAGCATTTT.

This clonotype showed up just a few times. The V gene is TRBV7-9, the J gene TRBJ2-5, with a possible D match to TRBD2 (5 bases). V was pared by 4 bases and J by 2 bases, with 17 bases between. This CDR3 region has 16 residues. Germline CDR1 is SEHNR and CDR2 is FQNEAQ (reference sequence). CDR3 loop: CASSSPSRRDQETQYF. The CDR3, as DNA: TGTGCCAGCAGCTCACCTAGCAGGAGAGATCAAGAGACCCAGTACTTC.

This clonotype was detected ten times or more. The J gene is TRBJ1-6, the V gene TRBV2; D is unresolved. CDR3 length: 14 residues. Per the germline V gene, CDR1 is SNHLY and CDR2 is FYNNEI. V lost 3 bases, J lost 5 bases, and 8 bases lay in between. The CDR3 nucleotides are TGTGCCAGCAGTGATTCGCAGAATAATTCACCCCTCCACTTT. Translating it yields CASSDSQNNSPLHF.

This rearrangement joins TRBV7-9 to TRBJ1-4; 7 bases align to TRBD1. This CDR3 is built from 14 residues. V dropped 3 bases and J dropped 8; count of bases not matched to a gene: 6. Germline V CDR1 and CDR2: SEHNR, FQNEAQ (reference sequence). CDR3 sequence: CASSFRRGDEKLFF. The DNA for the CDR3 is TGTGCCAGCAGCTTTCGCAGGGGGGACGAAAAACTGTTTTTT.

At least ten counts were recorded for this clonotype. The genes are TRBV27 and TRBJ1-5; no definite D call. V lost 5 bases and J 0 bases, leaving 14 bases between the germline ends. Germline lookup yields CDR1 MNHEY and CDR2 SMNVEV (reference sequence). The CDR3 spans 16 residues. Here the CDR3 DNA reads TGTGCCAGCAGTAAGTTCAAGGGCGATAGCAATCAGCCCCAGCATTTT. Protein sequence: CASSKFKGDSNQPQHF.

There are a few counts of this clonotype. This may be a read error, as it is one base from a much larger clone. Here the CDR3 DNA reads TGTGTCAGCAGCCCTAGCGGTGGAGAGACCCAGTACTTC. Translated: CVSSPSGGETQYF. The V gene is TRBV7-2, the J gene TRBJ2-5, with 7 bases matching TRBD2. The CDR3 covers 13 residues. The germline V gene has CDR1 SGHTA and CDR2 FQGNSA.

There are a few counts of this clonotype. The chain has TRBV30 and TRBJ2-7; D may be TRBD1 (5 bases). The CDR3 is made up of 12 amino acids. CDR1 GTSNPN and CDR2 SVGIG come from the germline V gene (reference sequence). V was clipped by 0 bases and J by 12 bases, with 15 bases between them. CDR3 protein: CAWSVLPGPGYF. As DNA, the CDR3 is TGTGCCTGGAGTGTACTTCCAGGGCCTGGGTACTTC.

The chain has TRBV14 and TRBJ2-7, with D perhaps TRBD1 (6 bases). Germline assignment: CDR1 SGHDN and CDR2 FVKESK. There are 15 residues in the CDR3. The germline V and J ends were trimmed by 4 bases and 2 bases, with 15 bases remaining between them. The CDR3 here is CASSRGQGNTYEQYF. DNA of the CDR3: TGTGCCAGCAGCCGGGGTCAGGGGAATACCTACGAGCAGTACTTC.

The chain is built from TRBV18 and TRBJ2-7; 7 bases are a match to TRBD1. CDR3 length: 16 residues. CDR1 KGHSH and CDR2 LQKENI come from the germline V gene. V gave up 3 bases and J gave up 2 bases; unmatched junction bases: 10. This chain's CDR3 is CASSPDFGDSPYEQYF. The DNA for the CDR3 is TGTGCCAGCTCACCTGATTTTGGGGACAGCCCCTACGAGCAGTACTTC.

The V call is TRBV7-2, the J call TRBJ2-1; the D is unclear. V lost 5 bases, J lost 13 bases, and 12 bases lay in between. CDR3 length equals 11 residues. Germline loops: CDR1 SGHTA, CDR2 FQGNSA. CDR3 loop: CASSVSTGQFF. CDR3 nucleotides: TGTGCCAGCAGCGTAAGTACCGGTCAGTTCTTC.

This clonotype occurred once. The J gene is TRBJ2-5, the V gene TRBV7-2; TRBD1 aligns across 9 bases. Germline CDR1 reads SGHTA; CDR2 reads FQGNSA. Losses at the gene ends were 5 bases for V and 5 bases for J; bases not matched to a gene: 6. The CDR3 sequence is 14 residues long. The CDR3 bases are TGTGCCAGCAGCCTAGGACAGGGGCCCGAGACCCAGTACTTC. Its protein is CASSLGQGPETQYF.

The chain is built from TRBV12-3 or TRBV12-4 and TRBJ2-3; D ambiguous. This CDR3 has 13 amino acids. V lost 6 bases and J 3 bases, leaving 10 bases between the germline ends. The CDR3 nucleotides are TGTGCCAGCAGCCGTTGGACGACAGATACGCAGTATTTT. It is translated as CASSRWTTDTQYF.

This chain links TRBV30 with TRBJ1-3; D is ambiguous. CDR1 GTSNPN and CDR2 SVGIG come from the germline V gene (reference sequence). CDR3 size: 12 residues. Trimming removed 1 base from V and 4 bases from J, with 5 bases in between. CDR3 region: CAWSGGGNTIYF. In DNA, the CDR3 is TGTGCCTGGAGTGGCGGAGGAAACACCATATATTTT.

A few counts support this clonotype. The CDR3 region is CASSWSANSPLHF. The DNA for the CDR3 is TGTGCCAGCAGTTGGTCAGCCAATTCACCCCTCCACTTT. The chain combines TRBV6-2 or TRBV6-3 with TRBJ1-6, with unresolved D. The germline CDR1 and CDR2 sequences are MNHEY and SVGEGT. The V gene lost 4 bases and the J gene lost 7 bases, with 8 bases spanning the gap. There are 13 residues in the CDR3.

This clonotype was detected ten times or more. The chain links TRBV12-3 or TRBV12-4 to TRBJ2-7; 8 nucleotides line up with TRBD1. There are 15 residues in the CDR3. V gave up 5 bases and J gave up 5 bases; unmatched junction bases: 11. The CDR3 reads CASSRLWTGQNEQYF. The CDR3 coding sequence is TGTGCCAGCAGTCGTCTCTGGACAGGGCAAAACGAGCAGTACTTC.

The V call is TRBV20-1, the J call TRBJ1-5; 9 positions match TRBD1. Trimming at V came to 4 bases and at J to 3 bases, leaving 16 bases not matched to a gene. This CDR3 contains 18 residues. Germline lookup yields CDR1 DFQATT and CDR2 SNEGSKA (reference sequence). The CDR3 region is CSAKKGQGSLLHNQPQHF. CDR3 coding DNA: TGCAGTGCTAAAAAGGGACAGGGATCGTTGTTACACAATCAGCCCCAGCATTTT.

This clonotype was seen more than once but under ten times. This chain connects TRBV7-2 to TRBJ1-1; no firm D call. Germline values: CDR1 SGHTA, CDR2 FQGNSA. With 5 bases removed from V and 5 bases from J, the gap between germline ends came to 18 bases. This CDR3 spans 15 amino acids. CDR3 in amino acids: CASSPRSGMGTEAFF. The CDR3 nucleotides read TGTGCCAGCAGCCCACGTTCCGGGATGGGGACTGAAGCTTTCTTT.

This clonotype was observed a handful of times. The rearrangement joins TRBV5-4 to TRBJ2-7; TRBD2 matches at 12 bases. V lost 2 bases to trimming and J lost 0 bases; unmatched junction nucleotides: 3. In germline, CDR1 is SGHNT, CDR2 YYREEE (reference sequence). The CDR3 has 16 residues. This CDR3 is CASSFTSGRSSYEQYF. CDR3 DNA: TGTGCCAGCAGCTTCACTAGCGGGAGGAGCTCCTACGAGCAGTACTTC.

The chain employs TRBV20-1 and TRBJ2-7; 7 bases match TRBD1. The CDR3 is 15 amino acids. V gave up 2 bases and J gave up 3 bases; unmatched junction bases: 10. Germline CDR1 DFQATT, CDR2 SNEGSKA (reference sequence). The CDR3 here is CSARLNRDRSYEQYF. In DNA, the CDR3 is TGCAGTGCTAGACTAAACCGGGACAGAAGCTACGAGCAGTACTTC.

This chain links TRBV25-1 with TRBJ2-6, with D possibly called TRBD1 or TRBD2 (6 bases each). V gave up 2 bases and J gave up 0 bases, with 14 bases separating them. The CDR3 runs 18 residues. Per the germline V gene, CDR1 is MGHDK and CDR2 is SYGVNS. The CDR3: CASSEGGRVSSGANVLTF. Here the CDR3 DNA reads TGTGCCAGCAGTGAAGGGGGGCGAGTGAGCTCTGGGGCCAACGTCCTGACTTTC.

This clonotype was detected ten times or more. The J gene is TRBJ2-5, the V gene TRBV12-3 or TRBV12-4, with TRBD2 matching over 15 bases. The V gene end was trimmed by 6 bases and the J gene end by 5 bases; junction bases not matched to a gene: 10. The CDR3 has 17 residues. Written as DNA, the CDR3 is TGTGCCAGCAGCACCGGGACTAGCGGGAGGTTCATGGAGACCCAGTACTTC. Its protein is CASSTGTSGRFMETQYF.